One and the same sample provided the 27 T cell receptor beta chains below, sequenced in a study of tumor-infiltrating lymphocytes in primary liver carcinoma. Extraction also yielded germline DNA, while blood RNA was obtained from unsorted whole blood. The investigators made TCR beta cDNA from 400 to 550 ng total RNA, using a constant-region primer. Modified slightly, ARM-PCR produced TCR beta libraries over three nested multiplex PCR rounds. TRBV1-TRBV30 forward primers and a C-beta reverse primer were used in the first two PCR rounds, which each ran for approximately 11 cycles. One entry per CDR3 protein, called by TCRdb with MiXCR from the multiplex PCR reads. This table holds some 190,000 distinct CDR3 sequences, 60% found once. Sample: peripheral blood. The receptors derive from a man in his forties with primary liver carcinoma and hepatitis B virus infection.

The V call is TRBV6-6, the J call TRBJ2-7; D perhaps matches TRBD2 (5 bases). The germline V gene has CDR1 MNHNY and CDR2 SVGAGI (reference sequence). CDR3 length: 14 residues. The germline V and J ends were trimmed by 9 bases and 2 bases, with 17 bases remaining between them. The CDR3 spells CASCDAPRAYEQYF. CDR3 DNA: TGTGCCAGTTGTGACGCTCCGAGGGCCTACGAGCAGTACTTC.

This clonotype was found a few times. V and J are TRBV5-1 and TRBJ2-3; D might be TRBD1 (6 bases). The germline V gene has CDR1 SGHRS and CDR2 YFSETQ. CDR3 size: 15 residues. V was pared by 0 bases and J by 1 base, with 9 bases between. CDR3 amino acids: CASSLERTGTDTQYF. The CDR3 DNA reads TGCGCCAGCAGCTTGGAAAGGACAGGCACAGATACGCAGTATTTT.

V is TRBV5-5 and J is TRBJ2-1, with TRBD2 as a possible D gene (5 bases). There are 16 residues in the CDR3. V was trimmed by 4 bases and J by 6 bases, leaving 20 bases between them. CDR1 is SGHKS, CDR2 YYEKEE, per germline (reference sequence). The DNA of the CDR3 is TGTGCCAGCAGCCCTCCGGAAGTGGGAGTCACCAATGAGCAGTTCTTC. Protein: CASSPPEVGVTNEQFF.

The chain employs TRBV4-1 and TRBJ1-1; D possibly corresponds to TRBD1 (5 bases). Trimming cost V 1 base and J 8 bases, with 17 bases left between them. This CDR3 comprises 15 residues. Germline CDR1 is MGHRA and CDR2 is YSYEKL. CDR3 protein: CASSQGAGTSGEAFF. The CDR3, as DNA: TGCGCCAGCAGCCAAGGCGCGGGGACGAGTGGGGAAGCTTTCTTT.

The chain employs TRBV6-1 and TRBJ1-4; 12 bases are a match to TRBD1. The ends lost 5 bases at V and 7 bases at J; junction bases unmatched: 8. The CDR3 sequence is 16 residues long. Germline CDR1 reads MNHNS; CDR2 reads SASEGT. This CDR3 reads CASSLPGQGAPEKLFF. The CDR3 coding sequence is TGTGCCAGCAGTTTGCCGGGACAGGGGGCGCCTGAAAAACTGTTTTTT.

Comment on this clonotype: A much more abundant neighbour one base away suggests this may be a read error. The conserved closing phenylalanine or tryptophan is absent in this CDR3, likely reflecting a read error. This chain links TRBV29-1 with TRBJ2-7; 12 nucleotides agree with TRBD2. V gave up 7 bases and J gave up 7 bases; unmatched junction bases: 11. The CDR3 totals 14 residues. The germline V gene encodes CDR1 SQVTM and CDR2 ANQGSEA. The CDR3 DNA sequence: TGCAGCGCCCAAAAGGCTAGCGGGAGGGGGGAGCAGTACTCC. It codes for CSAQKASGRGEQYS.

This clonotype came up once. Mismatch with germline at one junction end may stem from a read error. The genes are TRBV12-3 or TRBV12-4 and TRBJ2-5, with 11 bases fitting TRBD2. The CDR3 sequence is 14 residues long. The CDR3 nucleotides are TGTGCCAGCAGTCATACTAGCGGGAGAGAGACCGAGTACTTC. This encodes CASSHTSGRETEYF.

The chain carries TRBV12-3 or TRBV12-4 and TRBJ1-4; the match to TRBD1 covers 10 bases. With 2 bases clipped from V and 7 bases from J, the junction kept 1 base outside the gene matches. This CDR3 region has 14 residues. DNA for the CDR3: TGTGCCAGCAGTTTAAGGACAGGGGGTGAAAAACTGTTTTTT. Encoded protein: CASSLRTGGEKLFF.

At least ten counts were recorded for this clonotype. The chain couples TRBV7-8 to TRBJ2-3, with a tentative D call TRBD2 (5 bases). There are 13 residues in the CDR3. V was pared by 1 base and J by 5 bases, with 7 bases between. Germline V gene data show CDR1 as SGHVS and CDR2 as FQNEAQ. Here the CDR3 reads CASSLVREDTQYF. The CDR3, as DNA: TGTGCCAGCAGCTTAGTACGGGAAGATACGCAGTATTTT. Drawing the rest from reference TRBV7-8 and TRBJ2-3, the complete variable domain is GAGVSQSPRYKVAKRGQDVALRCDPISGHVSLFWYQQALGQGPEFLTYFQNEAQLDKSGLPSDRFFAERPEGSVSTLKIQRTQQEDSAVYLCASSLVREDTQYFGPGTRLTVL.

This sequence joins TRBV4-1 and TRBJ2-3; TRBD2 aligns across 9 bases. With 0 bases clipped from V and 2 bases from J, the junction kept 12 bases outside the gene matches. Germline assignment: CDR1 MGHRA and CDR2 YSYEKL. The CDR3 is made up of 19 amino acids. CDR3 in DNA: TGCGCCAGCAGCCAAGACCGTTTGGGCGGGAGGGCCACCACAGATACGCAGTATTTT. Its protein is CASSQDRLGGRATTDTQYF.

A few counts support this clonotype. The chain uses TRBV6-5 and TRBJ2-5; 12 nucleotides line up with TRBD2. The CDR3 length is 15 residues. V lost 4 bases, J lost 5 bases, and 5 bases stayed unmatched. Germline V gives CDR1 MNHEY, CDR2 SVGAGI. The CDR3: CASSWTSGMGETQYF. The CDR3 DNA reads TGTGCCAGCAGTTGGACTAGCGGGATGGGCGAGACCCAGTACTTC.

This chain links TRBV12-3 or TRBV12-4 with TRBJ2-1; possibly TRBD2 for D (6 bases). The CDR3 totals 14 residues. V lost 5 bases to trimming and J lost 11 bases, with 19 bases between them. The CDR3 DNA is TGTGCCAGCAGTATTAACGGGACTTCCGATAAGCAGTTCTTC. It translates to CASSINGTSDKQFF.

The chain links TRBV6-5 to TRBJ1-6; D gene uncertain. Germline V gives CDR1 MNHEY, CDR2 SVGAGI. The CDR3 loop spans 13 amino acids. The germline V and J ends were trimmed by 6 bases and 8 bases, with 11 bases remaining between them. The chain's CDR3 is CASSSRQDSPLHF. The CDR3 nucleotides read TGTGCCAGCAGCTCACGGCAGGATTCACCCCTCCACTTT.

Only a few counts were recorded for this clonotype. The chain links TRBV28 to TRBJ2-2; no reliable D call. The V end lost 5 bases, the J end lost 5 bases, and 9 bases lay between the germline ends. This CDR3 contains 13 residues. The germline CDR1 and CDR2 sequences are MDHEN and SYDVKM. CDR3 loop: CASSPDPTGELFF. The CDR3, as DNA: TGTGCCAGCAGTCCGGACCCGACCGGGGAGCTGTTTTTT.

This clonotype is a singleton in its sample. This rearrangement joins TRBV11-1 to TRBJ2-5; D ambiguous. Trimming took 7 bases from V and 2 from J, leaving 11 bases between them. This CDR3 is built from 13 residues. Germline V gene sequence: CDR1 SGHAT, CDR2 FQDESV (reference sequence). The CDR3 DNA sequence: TGTGCCAGCACTCTGGGCGTGCAAGAGACCCAGTACTTC. The encoded protein is CASTLGVQETQYF.

To note about this clonotype: Mismatch with germline at one junction end may stem from a read error. The chain uses TRBV6-1 and TRBJ2-5; TRBD2 is a possible D gene (6 bases). CDR1 MNHNS and CDR2 SASEGT come from the germline V gene. This CDR3 comprises 15 residues. The CDR3 region has the DNA TGTGCCAGCAGGGGTTCACTCAGGCGGGGAGAGACCGAGTACTTC. Translation: CASRGSLRRGETEYF.

On this clonotype itself: A much larger clone lies one base from this, so it may be a read error. The chain combines TRBV5-5 with TRBJ2-2; D might be TRBD1 (6 bases). Germline V gene lookup returns CDR1 SGHKS and CDR2 YYEKEE (reference sequence). This CDR3 is built from 15 residues. CDR3 loop: CTSSRDNPNTGELFF. The CDR3 coding sequence is TGTACCAGCAGTCGGGACAACCCGAACACCGGGGAGCTGTTTTTT.

This clonotype has more than one count but fewer than ten. The chain's CDR3 is CSVEGLAGGLTYEQYF. For the CDR3, the DNA is TGCAGCGTTGAGGGACTAGCGGGAGGGCTTACCTACGAGCAGTACTTC. V usage is TRBV29-1 and J usage is TRBJ2-7, with 16 nucleotides matching TRBD2. CDR3 length: 16 residues. V was clipped by 3 bases and J by 2 bases; unmatched bases: 4. Looked up from germline, CDR1 is SQVTM and CDR2 is ANQGSEA.

Regarding this clonotype: A read error is likely, as this CDR3 ends without the conserved phenylalanine or tryptophan. V gene TRBV11-2 combines with J gene TRBJ2-7; 7 nucleotides align to TRBD1. The CDR3 is 13 amino acids. Germline assignment: CDR1 SGHAT and CDR2 FQNNGV. The DNA for the CDR3 is TGCGCCAGGAGCTTAGGGGGCGGCTACGAGCAGTACTTA. This translates into CARSLGGGYEQYL.

This chain connects TRBV6-1 to TRBJ1-5; D unresolved. The CDR3 runs 14 residues. Germline values: CDR1 MNHNS, CDR2 SASEGT. V gave up 4 bases and J gave up 5 bases, with 12 bases separating them. CDR3 in DNA: TGTGCCAGCAGTGCGTCACAGAATTATCAGCCCCAGCATTTT. Amino acid sequence: CASSASQNYQPQHF.

Worth noting for this clonotype: At one boundary the junction diverges from the germline segment, which might be a read error. The rearrangement uses TRBV11-2 and TRBJ2-7; D is unclear. The CDR3 consists of 12 residues. The V gene's germline CDR1 is SGHAT and CDR2 FQNNGV. The CDR3 is CAGSPGGYEQYF. The DNA of the CDR3 is TGTGCCGGCAGCCCGGGTGGCTACGAGCAGTACTTC.

This chain joins TRBV12-3 or TRBV12-4 and TRBJ2-2, with no clear D. V lost 6 bases and J 5 bases, leaving 10 bases between the germline ends. The CDR3 extends over 13 amino acids. As DNA, the CDR3 is TGTGCCAGCAGCCCGCTTGGGACCGGGGAGCTGTTTTTT. Translating it yields CASSPLGTGELFF.

As to this clonotype: An end of the junction differs from the germline gene, which may be a read error. The J gene is TRBJ2-7, the V gene TRBV11-2; 8 nucleotides agree with TRBD2. The germline V gene encodes CDR1 SGHAT and CDR2 FQNNGV. The CDR3 sequence is 14 residues long. Here the CDR3 reads CANSRRAGVYEQYF. The CDR3, as DNA: TGCGCCAACAGCCGACGAGCGGGAGTCTACGAGCAGTACTTC.

The chain recombines TRBV4-1 with TRBJ2-1; maybe TRBD2 (5 bases). CDR1 is MGHRA and CDR2 is YSYEKL in the germline V gene. Trimming took 0 bases from V and 8 from J, leaving 11 bases between them. This CDR3 contains 14 residues. CDR3 in DNA: TGCGCCAGCAGCCAAGATAATGTCGGGGATGAGCAGTTCTTC. This sequence encodes CASSQDNVGDEQFF.

The chain carries TRBV10-2 and TRBJ2-1, with 8 bases identical to TRBD2. Trimming took 0 bases from V and 9 from J; bases not matched to a gene: 1. CDR1 WSHSY and CDR2 SAAADI come from the germline V gene. The CDR3 covers 13 residues. This CDR3 is CASSESTSVEQFF. The CDR3 coding sequence is TGCGCCAGCAGTGAGTCGACTAGCGTTGAGCAGTTCTTC.

Worth noting for this clonotype: Germline is not matched at one junction end, which may reflect a read error. The gene calls are TRBV11-2 and TRBJ2-3; perhaps TRBD1 as D (5 bases). This CDR3 has 15 residues. Per germline, CDR1 SGHAT and CDR2 FQNNGV. The CDR3 sequence is CTSSKLSSRTGTQYF. In nucleotides, the CDR3 is TGTACCAGTAGCAAACTTTCTTCCCGCACAGGTACGCAGTATTTT.

This clonotype has a handful of counts. The J gene is TRBJ2-1, the V gene TRBV29-1; 9 nucleotides match TRBD2. The CDR3 has 14 amino acids. Germline trimming cut 3 bases from V and 9 bases from J; bases unmatched to any gene: 9. In germline, CDR1 is SQVTM, CDR2 ANQGSEA. CDR3 sequence (DNA): TGCAGCGTTGAGAGGGGCGGGAGGGTTAGTGAGCAGTTCTTC. It codes for CSVERGGRVSEQFF.